Below, 32 T cell receptor beta chains from the same sample are listed, as sequenced in a study of CD8+ T cells in alopecia areata. cDNA prepared by RNA extraction and subsequent reverse transcription served as the template for sequencing. The data were produced by immunoSEQ multiplex PCR, yet TCRdb's version contains in-frame clones alone and is incomplete. The sample holds 150,000 to 200,000 clones, around 71% seen once. The source material was CD8+ T cells sorted from blood, sampled at week 0. The receptors were sampled from a human donor with alopecia areata.

There are a few counts of this clone. The chain employs TRBV9 and TRBJ1-2; 7 bases map to TRBD1. The CDR3 is made up of 15 amino acids. CDR1 is SGDLS, CDR2 YYNGEE, per germline. With 3 bases clipped from V and 0 bases from J, the junction kept 5 bases outside the gene matches. CDR3 sequence (DNA): TGTGCCAGCAGCGGGTACAGGGGCCCTAACTATGGCTACACCTTC. Its translation is CASSGYRGPNYGYTF.

The rearrangement uses TRBV2 and TRBJ2-2; no clear D. Germline V CDR1 and CDR2: SNHLY, FYNNEI. This CDR3 spans 16 amino acids. The V gene lost 4 bases and the J gene lost 7 bases, with 19 bases spanning the gap. The CDR3 sequence: CASSGVQAGVSGELFF. The CDR3 region has the DNA TGTGCCAGCAGTGGTGTGCAGGCCGGAGTTAGCGGGGAGCTGTTTTTT.

This chain uses TRBV12-5 with TRBJ1-1; 9 bases map to TRBD1. The J segment lost 0 bases and the V segment lost 5 bases, leaving 4 bases of the junction unmatched. The CDR3 has 15 residues. Germline-derived CDR1 and CDR2 are LGHNT and FRNRAP. The DNA of the CDR3 is TGTGCTAGTGGTCAAACAGGGGGCCTGAACACTGAAGCTTTCTTT. Amino acids: CASGQTGGLNTEAFF.

The chain employs TRBV13 and TRBJ2-1, with D perhaps assigned TRBD1 or TRBD2 (5 bases each). The CDR3 is 14 residues long. From germline, CDR1 is PRHDT and CDR2 FYEKMQ (reference sequence). V was shortened by 3 bases and J by 8 bases, with 14 bases between the two germline ends. CDR3 sequence reads: CASSFRVGDDEQFF. The CDR3 DNA follows: TGTGCCAGCAGCTTCAGGGTCGGGGACGATGAGCAGTTCTTC.

The chain uses TRBV7-8 and TRBJ2-2; 9 positions agree with TRBD1. The CDR3 length is 14 residues. Germline V lookup: CDR1 SGHVS, CDR2 FQNEAQ. Germline trimming cut 1 base from V and 6 bases from J; bases unmatched to any gene: 0. DNA for the CDR3: TGTGCCAGCAGCTTAGGGACAGGGGCCGGGGAGCTGTTTTTT. This encodes CASSLGTGAGELFF.

This chain uses TRBV4-1 with TRBJ2-5; unclear D gene. There are 16 residues in the CDR3. Deletions cut 2 bases from V and 4 bases from J, with 17 bases between. The germline gives CDR1 MGHRA, CDR2 YSYEKL. CDR3 residues: CASSQSLNTLGETQYF. The DNA of the CDR3 is TGCGCCAGCAGCCAATCCCTCAACACGTTGGGAGAGACCCAGTACTTC.

Only a few counts were recorded for this clone. CDR3 coding DNA: TGTGCCAGCAGCTTAGGTACTAGCGGGTCTCTCGAGCAGTACTTC. Translating gives CASSLGTSGSLEQYF. This chain connects TRBV7-6 to TRBJ2-7; TRBD2 agrees at 9 bases. Looked up from germline, CDR1 is SGHVS and CDR2 is FNYEAQ. This CDR3 is 15 amino acids long. The trim removed 1 base at V and 6 bases at J, leaving 7 bases unmatched.

The rearrangement joins TRBV11-1 to TRBJ2-3; possibly TRBD1 or TRBD2 for D (6 bases each). This CDR3 comprises 17 residues. Trimming stripped 3 bases from V and 3 bases from J, with 19 bases between. The germline V gene has CDR1 SGHAT and CDR2 FQDESV (reference sequence). The chain's CDR3 is CASSLFVRGAETDTQYF. In nucleotides, the CDR3 is TGTGCCAGCAGCTTGTTCGTGAGGGGGGCGGAAACAGATACGCAGTATTTT.

The chain employs TRBV7-9 and TRBJ2-5, with 8 bases that match TRBD2. The germline CDR1 and CDR2 sequences are SEHNR and FQNEAQ (reference sequence). This CDR3 comprises 15 residues. Losses at the gene ends were 7 bases for V and 2 bases for J; bases not matched to a gene: 9. CDR3 protein: CASTAAGGWQETQYF. CDR3 sequence (DNA): TGTGCCAGCACCGCGGCGGGGGGTTGGCAAGAGACCCAGTACTTC.

This clone has a single count. The V call is TRBV7-4, the J call TRBJ2-5; D could derive from TRBD1 or TRBD2 (5 bases each). Trimming stripped 5 bases from V and 1 base from J, with 11 bases between. Germline CDR1 SGHVT, CDR2 SQSDAQ. This CDR3 has 14 residues. The CDR3 region has the DNA TGTGCCAGCAGCGGGCCGGGACCCCAAGAGACCCAGTACTTC. It yields the protein CASSGPGPQETQYF.

This clone showed up just once. The same CDR3 is also encoded by other DNA sequences in this sample. This chain joins TRBV5-1 and TRBJ2-7, with D perhaps TRBD1 (6 bases). With 4 bases removed from V and 1 base from J, the gap between germline ends came to 9 bases. The CDR3 length is 13 residues. Germline-derived CDR1 and CDR2 are SGHRS and YFSETQ. The DNA for the CDR3 is TGCGCCAGCAGCCAGACAGGATCCTACGAGCAGTACTTC. As protein: CASSQTGSYEQYF.

This clone has more than one count but fewer than ten. V usage is TRBV23-1 and J usage is TRBJ1-5; TRBD1 is a possible D gene (5 bases). TRBV23-1 is an ORF for which the function is uncertain. This CDR3 has 18 amino acids. The germline V and J ends were trimmed by 4 bases and 6 bases, with 25 bases remaining between them. In nucleotides, the CDR3 is TGCGCCAGCAGTCTTACCAGAGGGGCTGATACGAAAGGTCAGCCCCAGCATTTT. Its protein is CASSLTRGADTKGQPQHF.

This clone was detected only once. The chain recombines TRBV7-9 with TRBJ2-5; 10 nucleotides match TRBD2. The CDR3 extends over 14 amino acids. V was clipped by 2 bases and J by 5 bases; unmatched bases: 2. Germline V CDR1 and CDR2: SEHNR, FQNEAQ (reference sequence). For the CDR3, the DNA is TGTGCCAGCAGCTTATCTAGCGGGGGTGAGACCCAGTACTTC. Its protein is CASSLSSGGETQYF.

This clone came up a few times. V and J are TRBV2 and TRBJ1-5; D call uncertain. This CDR3 contains 15 residues. Trimming shortened V by 2 bases and J by 0 bases, and 8 bases separated the two germline ends. Germline V gene lookup returns CDR1 SNHLY and CDR2 FYNNEI. The CDR3 loop is CASSEYGYSNQPQHF. The CDR3 nucleotides read TGTGCCAGCAGTGAATATGGGTATAGCAATCAGCCCCAGCATTTT.

This chain uses TRBV9 with TRBJ1-2; tentative D call: TRBD1 (6 bases). This CDR3 is 14 amino acids long. Trimming removed 5 bases at V and 2 bases at J, with 13 bases between. The V gene's germline CDR1 is SGDLS and CDR2 YYNGEE. CDR3 coding DNA: TGTGCCAGCAGACCAGTGGGACAAAACTATGGCTACACCTTC. Translating it yields CASRPVGQNYGYTF. Combining the CDR3 with reference TRBV9 and TRBJ1-2 gives the whole variable domain DSGVTQTPKHLITATGQRVTLRCSPRSGDLSVYWYQQSLDQGLQFLIQYYNGEERAKGNILERFSAQQFPDLHSELNLSSLELGDSALYFCASRPVGQNYGYTFGSGTRLTVV.

The chain combines TRBV2 with TRBJ2-5; D not certain. V was cut by 4 bases and J by 0 bases, with 9 bases left in between. The CDR3 contains 14 residues. CDR1 and CDR2 from the germline V gene are SNHLY and FYNNEI. CDR3 amino acids: CASSGLENQETQYF. The CDR3 coding sequence is TGTGCCAGCAGTGGACTGGAAAACCAAGAGACCCAGTACTTC.

This sequence joins TRBV9 and TRBJ1-2; D unclear. V lost 0 bases, J lost 8 bases, and 5 bases lay in between. The CDR3 loop spans 11 amino acids. In germline, CDR1 is SGDLS, CDR2 YYNGEE. The CDR3 region is CASSVAGGYTF. Here the CDR3 DNA reads TGTGCCAGCAGCGTAGCGGGAGGCTACACCTTC.

The chain uses TRBV15 and TRBJ2-7, with 7 bases matching TRBD2. The V gene's germline CDR1 is LNHNV and CDR2 YYDKDF (reference sequence). V dropped 6 bases and J dropped 0; count of bases not matched to a gene: 8. The CDR3 covers 15 residues. CDR3 in DNA: TGTGCCACCAGTGGGGGTCGCGGGGGCTCCTACGAGCAGTACTTC. Residues: CATSGGRGGSYEQYF. Together with reference TRBV15 and TRBJ2-7, the CDR3 gives the full variable domain: DAMVIQNPRYQVTQFGKPVTLSCSQTLNHNVMYWYQQKSSQAPKLLFHYYDKDFNNEADTPDNFQSRRPNTSFCFLDIRSPGLGDTAMYLCATSGGRGGSYEQYFGPGTRLTVT.

CDR3 amino acids: CSVWQARPGNYGYTF. DNA of the CDR3: TGCAGCGTGTGGCAGGCACGGCCAGGAAACTATGGCTACACCTTC. This chain connects TRBV29-1 to TRBJ1-2; D unclear. The V gene lost 6 bases and the J gene lost 2 bases, with 19 bases spanning the gap. The CDR3 runs 15 residues. Germline CDR1 reads SQVTM; CDR2 reads ANQGSEA.

This clone came up a few times. The chain combines TRBV29-1 with TRBJ2-3; D uncertain. The CDR3 is 14 residues long. Germline V gives CDR1 SQVTM, CDR2 ANQGSEA. The ends were cut back, 4 bases at V and 2 bases at J, with 13 bases in the middle. The CDR3 DNA follows: TGCAGCGTTGTAGTATCGGATTACACAGATACGCAGTATTTT. Translated: CSVVVSDYTDTQYF.

This chain links TRBV10-3 with TRBJ2-2, with D maybe TRBD1 (6 bases). V lost 3 bases and J 0 bases, leaving 11 bases between the germline ends. CDR1 ENHRY and CDR2 SYGVKD come from the germline V gene. This CDR3 contains 16 residues. The CDR3 DNA reads as TGTGCCATCAGTGACCCCACAGGGCCGAACACCGGGGAGCTGTTTTTT. Its protein product is CAISDPTGPNTGELFF.

The chain is built from TRBV30 and TRBJ1-2, with no clear D. CDR3 size: 13 residues. Germline V gene lookup returns CDR1 GTSNPN and CDR2 SVGIG (reference sequence). Trimming took off 3 bases at V and 7 bases at J, with 15 bases between the two ends. CDR3 nucleotides: TGTGCCTGGAGCCCGTTGTTTAGCTCTGGCTACACCTTC. Translating gives CAWSPLFSSGYTF.

The V call is TRBV6-6, the J call TRBJ1-2; 8 bases are a match to TRBD1. After removal of 3 bases from V and 4 bases from J, the junction contained 7 bases not matched to a gene. The CDR3 sequence is 15 residues long. Germline-derived CDR1 and CDR2 are MNHNY and SVGAGI (reference sequence). The CDR3 coding sequence is TGTGCCAGCAGTTATCCCGGACAGGGCACCTATGGCTACACCTTC. This gives the protein CASSYPGQGTYGYTF.

A few counts support this clone. This sequence joins TRBV7-9 and TRBJ1-1; the D gene is possibly TRBD1 (5 bases). This CDR3 is built from 12 residues. The germline V and J ends were trimmed by 1 base and 10 bases, with 10 bases remaining between them. Germline CDR1 is SEHNR and CDR2 is FQNEAQ (reference sequence). This CDR3 is CASSLGGEGAFF. DNA of the CDR3: TGTGCCAGCAGCTTAGGAGGGGAGGGAGCTTTCTTT.

This chain connects TRBV29-1 to TRBJ1-2; tentative D call: TRBD1 (5 bases). Germline-derived CDR1 and CDR2 are SQVTM and ANQGSEA. The CDR3 runs 13 residues. V lost 0 bases to trimming and J lost 3 bases, with 8 bases between them. The CDR3 coding sequence is TGCAGCGTTGAAGAAGGGGTTGACTATGGCTACACCTTC. Protein: CSVEEGVDYGYTF.

To note about this clone: The same CDR3 is also encoded by other DNA sequences in this sample. The chain employs TRBV27 and TRBJ1-1; D not certain. Germline CDR1 reads MNHEY; CDR2 reads SMNVEV (reference sequence). This CDR3 is 12 amino acids long. With 4 bases removed from V and 1 base from J, the gap between germline ends came to 4 bases. The CDR3 spells CASSSGNTEAFF. CDR3 coding DNA: TGTGCCAGCAGTTCGGGGAACACTGAAGCTTTCTTT.

The J gene is TRBJ2-7, the V gene TRBV7-9, with 8 nucleotides matching TRBD1. This CDR3 is built from 15 residues. The germline CDR1 and CDR2 sequences are SEHNR and FQNEAQ (reference sequence). V shed 5 bases, J shed 6 bases, and the junction held 12 bases outside the gene matches. The CDR3 bases are TGTGCCAGCAGCGTGACAGGGGAGTTTCGAAGCGAGCAGTACTTC. It translates to CASSVTGEFRSEQYF.

Remarks on this clone: Other DNA sequences from this sample encode an identical CDR3 as well. The chain uses TRBV19 and TRBJ2-2; D call uncertain. Trimming shortened V by 3 bases and J by 1 base, and 6 bases separated the two germline ends. The CDR3 is 14 amino acids. CDR1 and CDR2 from the germline V gene are LNHDA and SQIVND (reference sequence). CDR3 protein: CASSIGQNTGELFF. The CDR3 DNA reads TGTGCCAGTAGTATTGGGCAGAACACCGGGGAGCTGTTTTTT.

This chain links TRBV15 with TRBJ2-2; D may be TRBD1 (6 bases). V lost 1 base and J lost 4, with 16 bases in between. The CDR3 consists of 17 residues. Germline V gene lookup returns CDR1 LNHNV and CDR2 YYDKDF (reference sequence). The CDR3 protein is CATSRGRQVSVTGELFF. The CDR3, as DNA: TGTGCCACCAGCAGAGGAAGACAGGTGTCCGTCACCGGGGAGCTGTTTTTT.

This clone has only a few counts. This chain joins TRBV5-1 and TRBJ1-2; perhaps TRBD1 as D (5 bases). Germline V lookup: CDR1 SGHRS, CDR2 YFSETQ. Trimming took 2 bases from V and 6 from J, leaving 17 bases between them. This CDR3 region has 15 residues. This CDR3 reads CASSLGEGTGDGYTF. The CDR3 DNA reads TGCGCCAGCAGCTTAGGAGAAGGGACGGGGGATGGCTACACCTTC.

This chain uses TRBV19 with TRBJ2-3, with no clear D. The CDR3 has 12 residues. Trimming removed 3 bases from V and 2 bases from J, with 3 bases in between. Germline loops: CDR1 LNHDA, CDR2 SQIVND (reference sequence). In DNA form, the CDR3 reads TGTGCCAGTAGTATGGCCACAGATACGCAGTATTTT. This sequence encodes CASSMATDTQYF.

Only one count was recorded for this clone. This chain links TRBV5-6 with TRBJ1-1, with D possibly being TRBD1 (6 bases). Germline V lookup: CDR1 SGHDT, CDR2 YYEEEE. The CDR3 is 14 amino acids. V gave up 2 bases and J gave up 1 base, with 9 bases separating them. CDR3 in DNA: TGTGCCAGCAGCTTCGGGACACAGAACACTGAAGCTTTCTTT. It is translated as CASSFGTQNTEAFF.